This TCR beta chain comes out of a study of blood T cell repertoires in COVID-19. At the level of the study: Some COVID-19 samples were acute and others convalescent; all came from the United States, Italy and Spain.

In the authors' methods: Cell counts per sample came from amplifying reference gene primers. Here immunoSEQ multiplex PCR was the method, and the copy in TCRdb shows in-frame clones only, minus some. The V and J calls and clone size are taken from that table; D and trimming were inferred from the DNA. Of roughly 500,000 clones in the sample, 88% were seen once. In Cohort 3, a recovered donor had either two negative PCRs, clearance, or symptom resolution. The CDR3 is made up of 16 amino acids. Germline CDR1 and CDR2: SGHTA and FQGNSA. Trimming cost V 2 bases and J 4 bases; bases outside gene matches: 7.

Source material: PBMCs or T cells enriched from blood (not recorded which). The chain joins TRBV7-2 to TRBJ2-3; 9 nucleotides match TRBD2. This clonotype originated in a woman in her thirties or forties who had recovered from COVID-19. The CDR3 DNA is TGTGCCAGCAGCTTACTAGGCGGGAGGGTCTCAGATACGCAGTATTTT. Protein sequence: CASSLLGGRVSDTQYF.